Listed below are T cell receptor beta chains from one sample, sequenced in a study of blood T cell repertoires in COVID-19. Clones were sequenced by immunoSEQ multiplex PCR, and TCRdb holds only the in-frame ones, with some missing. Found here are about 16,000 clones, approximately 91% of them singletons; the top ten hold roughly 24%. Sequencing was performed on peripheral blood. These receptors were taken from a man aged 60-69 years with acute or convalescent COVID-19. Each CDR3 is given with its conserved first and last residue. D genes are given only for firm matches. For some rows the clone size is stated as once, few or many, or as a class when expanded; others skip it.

CDR3 protein: CASSLTKGVREKLFF
CDR3 DNA: TGTGCCAGCAGTTTAACAAAGGGGGTTCGGGAAAAACTGTTTTTT
V gene: TRBV27
D gene: NA
clone size: NA
J gene: TRBJ1-4

CDR3 protein: CASSLETGISYEQYF
CDR3 DNA: TGTGCCAGCAGCTTGGAGACAGGTATCTCCTACGAGCAGTACTTC
V gene: TRBV5-5
D gene: NA
clone size: few
J gene: TRBJ2-7

CDR3 protein: CASSPGGGGETQYF
CDR3 DNA: TGTGCCAGCAGCCCCGGAGGGGGGGGAGAGACCCAGTACTTC
V gene: TRBV3-1/TRBV3-2
D gene: NA
clone size: NA
J gene: TRBJ2-5

CDR3 protein: CASSLYRVSLNTGELFF
CDR3 DNA: TGTGCCAGCAGCTTGTACAGGGTTTCTCTCAACACCGGGGAGCTGTTTTTT
V gene: TRBV5-6
D gene: NA
clone size: NA
J gene: TRBJ2-2

CDR3 protein: CASSVEAGELFF
CDR3 DNA: TGTGCCAGCAGCGTCGAGGCCGGGGAGCTGTTTTTT
V gene: TRBV9
D gene: NA
clone size: NA
J gene: TRBJ2-2

CDR3 protein: CASSKRVGELFF
CDR3 DNA: TGTGCCAGCAGTAAGCGGGTCGGGGAGCTGTTTTTT
V gene: TRBV6-5
D gene: NA
clone size: NA
J gene: TRBJ2-2

CDR3 protein: CASSLSLGARGNTIYF
CDR3 DNA: TGTGCCAGCAGCTTATCTCTGGGGGCGCGGGGAAACACCATATATTTT
V gene: TRBV7-2
D gene: NA
clone size: NA
J gene: TRBJ1-3

CDR3 protein: CASSQDYFLRQGYASDGYTF
CDR3 DNA: TGTGCCAGCAGCCAAGATTATTTTCTCCGGCAGGGCTATGCCTCTGACGGCTACACCTTC
V gene: TRBV4-2
D gene: NA
clone size: NA
J gene: TRBJ1-2

CDR3 protein: CASSSGGMTYEQYF
CDR3 DNA: TGTGCCAGCAGTTCGGGCGGGATGACCTACGAGCAGTACTTC
V gene: TRBV6-2/TRBV6-3
D gene: NA
clone size: NA
J gene: TRBJ2-7

CDR3 protein: CASSLAGAIHEQYF
CDR3 DNA: TGTGCCAGCAGCTTAGCAGGGGCAATCCACGAGCAGTACTTC
V gene: TRBV7-8
D gene: NA
clone size: NA
J gene: TRBJ2-7

CDR3 protein: CASSQEDKSYGYTF
CDR3 DNA: TGTGCCAGCAGCCAAGAGGACAAATCCTATGGCTACACCTTC
V gene: TRBV3-1/TRBV3-2
D gene: NA
clone size: NA
J gene: TRBJ1-2

CDR3 protein: CASSPLAGRLEQYF
CDR3 DNA: TGTGCCAGCAGCCCACTAGCGGGAAGGCTCGAGCAGTACTTC
V gene: TRBV3-1/TRBV3-2
D gene: TRBD2
clone size: NA
J gene: TRBJ2-7

CDR3 protein: CASSLAGGNQPQHF
CDR3 DNA: TGCGCCAGCAGCTTGGCCGGGGGCAATCAGCCCCAGCATTTT
V gene: TRBV5-1
D gene: NA
clone size: NA
J gene: TRBJ1-5

CDR3 protein: CATSRDGSGGPLDTQYF
CDR3 DNA: TGTGCCACCAGCAGAGATGGTAGCGGGGGGCCGTTAGATACGCAGTATTTT
V gene: TRBV15
D gene: TRBD2
clone size: NA
J gene: TRBJ2-3

CDR3 protein: CASSYAGEKLFF
CDR3 DNA: TGTGCCAGCAGTTACGCGGGAGAAAAACTGTTTTTT
V gene: TRBV6-5
D gene: NA
clone size: NA
J gene: TRBJ1-4

CDR3 protein: CASMPGQGLNQPQHF
CDR3 DNA: TGTGCCAGTATGCCGGGACAGGGCCTTAATCAGCCCCAGCATTTT
V gene: TRBV19
D gene: TRBD1
clone size: NA
J gene: TRBJ1-5

CDR3 protein: CASSSTGLVISQPQHF
CDR3 DNA: TGTGCCAGCAGTTCTACAGGGTTGGTCATCTCTCAGCCCCAGCATTTT
V gene: TRBV28
D gene: NA
clone size: NA
J gene: TRBJ1-5

CDR3 protein: CACAGGHTIYGYTF
CDR3 DNA: TGTGCCTGCGCGGGGGGGCACACAATCTATGGCTACACCTTC
V gene: TRBV6-5
D gene: NA
clone size: NA
J gene: TRBJ1-2

CDR3 protein: CATSDAGDGDTQYF
CDR3 DNA: TGTGCCACCAGTGACGCGGGGGACGGGGATACGCAGTATTTT
V gene: TRBV24-1
D gene: TRBD2
clone size: NA
J gene: TRBJ2-3

CDR3 protein: CASSIGALVDYGYTF
CDR3 DNA: TGTGCCAGTAGTATAGGGGCATTAGTGGACTATGGCTACACCTTC
V gene: TRBV19
D gene: NA
clone size: NA
J gene: TRBJ1-2

CDR3 protein: CASGRQGAGGELFF
CDR3 DNA: TGTGCCAGCGGGAGACAGGGGGCAGGCGGGGAGCTGTTTTTT
V gene: TRBV3-1/TRBV3-2
D gene: TRBD1
clone size: NA
J gene: TRBJ2-2

CDR3 protein: CASSPEGSPRGTDTQYF
CDR3 DNA: TGTGCCAGCAGCCCCGAAGGGAGCCCGAGAGGGACAGATACGCAGTATTTT
V gene: TRBV4-2
D gene: NA
clone size: once
J gene: TRBJ2-3

CDR3 protein: CASSQGIEGFGTDTQYF
CDR3 DNA: TGTGCCAGCAGCCAAGGGATCGAGGGATTCGGGACAGATACGCAGTATTTT
V gene: TRBV14
D gene: NA
clone size: NA
J gene: TRBJ2-3

CDR3 protein: CASSLGPGNNEQFF
CDR3 DNA: TGTGCCAGCAGTTTAGGCCCAGGGAACAATGAGCAGTTCTTC
V gene: TRBV27
D gene: NA
clone size: NA
J gene: TRBJ2-1